The rows below give T cell receptor beta chains drawn from one sample of a study of regulatory T cells in long-lasting Graves disease. TCRdb reprocessed the multiplex PCR reads with MiXCR, giving one entry per CDR3 protein. In the table there are over 500,000 distinct CDR3 sequences, approximately 16% of which are singletons. The same data also went into a second study, on T cells in Graves' hyperthyroidism and ophthalmopathy.

The input for sequencing was peripheral blood mononuclear cells (PBMCs), taken at new diagnosis, from a patient treated with antithyroid drugs. The receptors stem from a man aged 18-30 years with Graves disease. CDR3s include the opening cysteine and the closing phenylalanine or tryptophan. A D gene is named only where the DNA matches it firmly. Some rows have no size entry. The others give once, few or many, or a class for an expanded clone.

D gene,clone size,V gene,J gene,CDR3 DNA,CDR3 protein
NA,few,TRBV14,TRBJ2-7,TGTGCCAGCAGCCAACTAAGTAGCGAGCAGTACTTC,CASSQLSSEQYF
NA,few,TRBV11-2,TRBJ2-3,TGTGCCAGCAGCTTGATCCCTGACTCCGGAGATACGCAGTATTTT,CASSLIPDSGDTQYF
TRBD2,NA,TRBV3-1,TRBJ2-2,TGTGCCAGCAGCCACTCGGGACTATCGACCGGGGAGCTGTTTTTT,CASSHSGLSTGELFF
NA,few,TRBV27,TRBJ1-2,TGTGCCAGCAGTCCCCACAGGGATAAAGCACACAACTATGGCTACACCTTC,CASSPHRDKAHNYGYTF
NA,many,TRBV11-3,TRBJ2-1,TGTGCCAGCAGCTTAGGGGGGACGTGGAATGAGCAGTTCTTC,CASSLGGTWNEQFF
NA,few,TRBV20-1,TRBJ1-5,TGCAGTGCTAGAGTCGGGTCCAATCAGCCCCAGCATTTT,CSARVGSNQPQHF
TRBD1,NA,TRBV6-5,TRBJ2-7,TGTGCCAGCAGTTACACAGCTACAGGGGGCTACGAGCAGTACTTC,CASSYTATGGYEQYF
NA,NA,TRBV27,TRBJ2-4,TGTGCCAGCAGTTATTCCCCCCGCTGGGGCTTAGCCAAAAACATTCAGTACTTC,CASSYSPRWGLAKNIQYF
TRBD1,few,TRBV11-2,TRBJ1-1,TGTGCCAGCAGGCCACCCACAGGGGAGAACACTGAAGCTTTCTTT,CASRPPTGENTEAFF
NA,few,TRBV12-3/TRBV12-4,TRBJ2-6,TGTGCCAGCAGTCGTCCTTTGAGCTCTGGGGCCAACGTCCTGACTTTC,CASSRPLSSGANVLTF
NA,NA,TRBV27,TRBJ1-4,TGTGCCAGCAGCCGGGCTAGGGTTGAAAAACTGTTTTTT,CASSRARVEKLFF
NA,few,TRBV7-8,TRBJ2-6,TGTGCCAGCAGCTTTAACACAGCCTCTGGGGCCAACGTCCTGACTTTC,CASSFNTASGANVLTF
NA,many,TRBV30,TRBJ2-7,TGTGCCTGGAGTGTATCCGTGACGTACTACGAGCAGTACTTC,CAWSVSVTYYEQYF
NA,few,TRBV3-1,TRBJ2-6,TGTGCCAGCAGCCAAGAACGGGTATATGGGGCCAACGTCCTGACTTTC,CASSQERVYGANVLTF
NA,NA,TRBV19,TRBJ1-1,TGTGCCAGTAGTATACGTAGGATTCGTAGCGCTGAAGCTTTCTTT,CASSIRRIRSAEAFF
TRBD1,few,TRBV29-1,TRBJ2-1,TGCAGCGGGGCTCGGACAGGGAATGAGCAGTTCTTC,CSGARTGNEQFF
NA,many,TRBV12-3/TRBV12-4,TRBJ2-1,TGTGCCAGCAGTTTACCTAGCCGTCACAATGAGCAGTTCTTC,CASSLPSRHNEQFF
NA,many,TRBV13,TRBJ2-7,TGTGCCAGCAGCTTACGGGGCCAGGGGTCCAACGAGCAGTACTTC,CASSLRGQGSNEQYF
TRBD1,NA,TRBV7-2,TRBJ2-7,TGTGCCAGCAGCTTAATGGGACAGGGCTATGGATTAGACTACGAGCAGTACTTC,CASSLMGQGYGLDYEQYF
NA,few,TRBV7-3,TRBJ2-3,TGTGCCAGCAGCCCCGAGGGCCCCCTCACCACAGATACGCAGTATTTT,CASSPEGPLTTDTQYF
TRBD2,many,TRBV5-1,TRBJ2-1,TGTGCCAGCAGTCTAGCGGGAGGCGGGTACAATGAGCAGTTCTTC,CASSLAGGGYNEQFF
NA,NA,TRBV20-1,TRBJ2-3,TGCAGTGCTAGTAGGGCGGAGACTAGCACAGATACGCAGTATTTT,CSASRAETSTDTQYF
NA,many,TRBV7-9,TRBJ1-5,TGTGCCAGCAGCTCAGGGTGGGGCGGTAGCAATCAGCCCCAGCATTTT,CASSSGWGGSNQPQHF
TRBD2,NA,TRBV12-3/TRBV12-4,TRBJ2-5,TGTGCCAGCAGTTTGAGGCAGACTCGGGGGGACCAGTACTTC,CASSLRQTRGDQYF
NA,many,TRBV7-9,TRBJ2-7,TGTGCCAGCAGCTTAGCGTCGGGGGAGTCAGACTCCTACGAGCAGTACTTC,CASSLASGESDSYEQYF
NA,many,TRBV27,TRBJ1-1,TGTGCCAGCAGTGGGTTGAACACTGAAGCTTTCTTT,CASSGLNTEAFF
TRBD1,many,TRBV28,TRBJ2-7,TGTGCCAGCAGTGTACCGGGACAGGGGTTATACGAGCAGTACTTC,CASSVPGQGLYEQYF
TRBD1,NA,TRBV7-8,TRBJ2-7,TGTGCCAGCAGCTTACCAGAAACAGGGGGTAAGCAGTACTTC,CASSLPETGGKQYF